Below, one T cell receptor beta chain is given with its context. This clonotype has at least ten counts. No much larger clone exists at a distance of one base, and base qualities are not known. TCR cDNA was synthesized by 5'RACE template switching, through which a universal primer site and unique molecular identifiers were introduced. Priming for cDNA synthesis came from both the TCR alpha and TCR beta constant segments. Libraries were amplified in two PCR steps, with sample barcodes and sequencing adapters added in the second step. Sequencing of the libraries was done on either Illumina HiSeq 2500 (2x100 bp) or NovaSeq (2x150 bp). The source study handled its data this way. MIGEC was used to demultiplex reads and collapse the reads into UMI consensus sequences, and MiXCR was used for V(D)J alignment. Vaccine-responding clonotypes were defined with edgeR using replicate PBMC samples, requiring FDR below 0.01 and a log2 fold change above 5 up to day 15. Each bulk clonotype received a CD4 or CD8 identity based on whether the sequenced CD4 or CD8 repertoire contained that clonotype at higher abundance. Clonotype frequencies in memory subsets were weighted by FACS-sorted cell numbers to estimate each clone's distribution across memory phenotypes. TCRdb passed the public sequencing reads through fastp at Q25 and MiXCR, retaining productive beta sequences. Records with the same CDR3 protein are collapsed into one entry carrying the most frequent genes and DNA. Clone size and V and J calls follow TCRdb, not the original study. The sample includes some 23,000 distinct CDR3 sequences, with less than 3.5% observed a single time. Approximately 0.94% of the sample is held by the ten biggest clonotypes.

What the treatment or condition label conveys for this sample: live attenuated yellow fever vaccine strain. A standard Ficoll-Paque protocol was used to isolate PBMCs from peripheral blood. RNA from sorted memory subsets was extracted with the RNeasy Micro Kit. This sample stems from a study of T cells after yellow fever vaccination (dated by TCRdb to the late 2010s). Some background on the complete study: Memory subsets (EM, EMRA, CM and Tscm) were sorted on a BD FACS Aria III using CD3, CD45RA, CCR7 and CD95 staining. Libraries from fractions with low cell numbers were prepared with the SMART-Seq v4 Ultra Low Input RNA kit. To track T-cell clones before and after primary and booster YFV17D yellow fever vaccination, bulk TCR alpha and beta repertoires were sequenced longitudinally. Two healthy male donors, one aged 18 to 30 and one aged 30 to 39 years, made up the cohort. Bulk PBMC replicates and cell subsets were isolated from blood drawn at multiple timepoints before and after both primary and secondary immunization. Memory subsets were sorted on days 0, 15 and 45 and at 18 months after primary vaccination, and on days 0, 15 and 45 after the 30-year booster. General conclusions and limits of the study: Most clones expanded after primary vaccination (around 97% of CD4 and over 80% of CD8) were re-detected after the booster, suggesting that broad memory maintenance occurred. A small share of clonotypes occurred in both CD4 and CD8 compartments, likely arising from convergent recombination. The study included only a couple of donors, which limits how far the findings can be generalized. Computational filtering was needed because FACS-sorted repertoires could contain abundant contaminating clonotypes from the bulk population. In the sorted memory subsets on day 0, nearly all vaccine-responding clonotypes were below the level of detection. The secondary T-cell response was found to be weaker but faster than the primary response, with a peak reached on day 5 rather than on day 15.

From the germline V gene, CDR1 is SQVTM and CDR2 is ANQGSEA. There are 13 amino acids in the CDR3, from cysteine to phenylalanine inclusive. The only DNA kept is the CDR3, 39 bases in frame from the first base. V loses 3 bases, J loses 4 bases, and the germline ends lie 11 bases apart. This chain is built from TRBV29-1 and TRBJ2-3; the D gene assignment is ambiguous. Here the sequenced sample was PBMCs, either bulk or a sorted T-cell subset (CD4+, CD8+, memory, or dextramer-sorted; not recorded which), taken more than 40 days after the first yellow fever vaccination. The TCR sequence derives from a man between 18 and 35 years old who received the YFV17D yellow fever vaccine. The DNA reads as follows: TGCAGCGTTGACCCGTCTGGAGCAGATACGCAGTATTTT. Its protein is CSVDPSGADTQYF.